These 23 T cell receptor beta chains were all obtained from the same sample, sequenced in a study of T cell responses to AZD1222 COVID-19 vaccine. The assay was immunoSEQ multiplex PCR, and TCRdb's table has in-frame clones only and misses some. The table lists some 190,000 clones, about 90% of them singletons. Here the sequenced sample was peripheral blood, taken on day 0 of AZD1222 vaccination. The source is an adult in good health.

This clone was seen a single time. The chain employs TRBV13 and TRBJ1-2; TRBD1 matches at 9 bases. The CDR3 sequence is 13 residues long. The V gene's germline CDR1 is PRHDT and CDR2 FYEKMQ (reference sequence). V gave up 3 bases and J gave up 5 bases; unmatched junction bases: 1. The DNA for the CDR3 is TGTGCCAGCAGCTTGACAGGGGGGTATGGCTACACCTTC. The encoded protein is CASSLTGGYGYTF.

The V gene is TRBV9, the J gene TRBJ1-1; no clear D. Germline assignment: CDR1 SGDLS and CDR2 YYNGEE. This CDR3 region has 11 residues. Trimming shortened V by 7 bases and J by 4 bases, and 8 bases separated the two germline ends. The CDR3 spells CASGPGTEAFF. The CDR3 DNA reads TGTGCCAGCGGCCCGGGCACTGAAGCTTTCTTT.

This chain joins TRBV4-2 and TRBJ2-7; tentatively, D is TRBD2 (6 bases). V was pared by 0 bases and J by 6 bases, with 27 bases between. The CDR3 extends over 19 amino acids. The germline V gene has CDR1 LGHNA and CDR2 YNFKEQ. This CDR3 is CASSQDLHSGVAPTGEQYF. CDR3 DNA: TGTGCCAGCAGCCAAGATCTTCACTCGGGAGTAGCTCCGACTGGCGAGCAGTACTTC.

This rearrangement joins TRBV13 to TRBJ1-1; D gene ambiguous. CDR1 is PRHDT and CDR2 is FYEKMQ in the germline V gene (reference sequence). CDR3 size: 13 residues. Trimming took off 5 bases at V and 6 bases at J, with 13 bases between the two ends. DNA of the CDR3: TGTGCCAGCAGCCGAAGCGAAGTTCCTGAAGCTTTCTTT. This sequence encodes CASSRSEVPEAFF.

This clone was detected only a few times. The rearrangement links TRBV12-3 or TRBV12-4 to TRBJ1-2; possibly TRBD1 for D (5 bases). The CDR3 extends over 13 amino acids. V was shortened by 6 bases and J by 7 bases, with 15 bases between the two germline ends. CDR3 sequence reads: CASSLGVRGGYTF. DNA of the CDR3: TGTGCCAGCAGCCTGGGGGTAAGGGGTGGCTACACCTTC.

In this sample, this clone turned up a few times. V and J are TRBV5-4 and TRBJ2-5; D is possibly TRBD2 (6 bases). This CDR3 contains 16 residues. V was pared by 4 bases and J by 2 bases, with 18 bases between. CDR1 is SGHNT and CDR2 is YYREEE in the germline V gene (reference sequence). The chain's CDR3 is CASSPAIWGRQETQYF. The CDR3 bases are TGTGCCAGCAGCCCCGCTATTTGGGGGAGGCAAGAGACCCAGTACTTC.

The chain is built from TRBV12-3 or TRBV12-4 and TRBJ2-7; 7 bases are shared with TRBD2. This CDR3 comprises 12 residues. J gave up 3 bases and V 7 bases, and 3 bases lay outside the gene matches. CDR3 sequence (DNA): TGTGCCAGCACCTCGGGAGGCTACGAGCAGTACTTC. Translated, it gives CASTSGGYEQYF.

The V call is TRBV7-8, the J call TRBJ1-2; 7 bases are shared with TRBD1. The V gene end was trimmed by 4 bases and the J gene end by 4 bases; junction bases not matched to a gene: 3. The CDR3 runs to 13 residues. Germline V CDR1 and CDR2: SGHVS, FQNEAQ. CDR3 amino acids: CASSSRGVYGYTF. The CDR3 DNA reads as TGTGCCAGCAGCTCCAGGGGGGTCTATGGCTACACCTTC.

This chain's CDR3 is CSAEGHMSTEAFF. CDR3 DNA sequence: TGCAGCGCCGAGGGTCATATGAGCACTGAAGCTTTCTTT. The V call is TRBV29-1, the J call TRBJ1-1; D is undetermined. The CDR3 is 13 amino acids. Per the germline V gene, CDR1 is SQVTM and CDR2 is ANQGSEA. V was shortened by 7 bases and J by 4 bases, with 16 bases between the two germline ends. Supplemented by reference TRBV29-1 and TRBJ1-1, the full variable domain reads SAVISQKPSRDICQRGTSLTIQCQVDSQVTMMFWYRQQPGQSLTLIATANQGSEATYESGFVIDKFPISRPNLTFSTLTVSNMSPEDSSIYLCSAEGHMSTEAFFGQGTRLTVV.

This sequence joins TRBV9 and TRBJ2-2; 10 bases map to TRBD1. The CDR3 spans 18 residues. J lost 4 bases, V lost 0 bases, and 9 bases had no gene match. Germline V gene lookup returns CDR1 SGDLS and CDR2 YYNGEE. The CDR3 protein is CASSVGDRGFSSTGELFF. CDR3 coding DNA: TGTGCCAGCAGCGTAGGGGACAGGGGATTTTCGTCCACCGGGGAGCTGTTTTTT.

This chain links TRBV2 with TRBJ1-5; perhaps TRBD1 as D (5 bases). Trimming cost V 6 bases and J 5 bases, with 17 bases left between them. CDR3 length equals 15 residues. The germline CDR1 and CDR2 sequences are SNHLY and FYNNEI. For the CDR3, the DNA is TGTGCCAGCAGCGAGGAGGGGTACGTCGATCAGCCCCAGCATTTT. This gives the protein CASSEEGYVDQPQHF.

This clone was detected only a few times. The V and J genes are TRBV5-6 and TRBJ1-2, with D unresolved. The ends were cut back, 4 bases at V and 0 bases at J, with 13 bases in the middle. Germline V gene lookup returns CDR1 SGHDT and CDR2 YYEEEE. CDR3 length: 15 residues. The CDR3 bases are TGTGCCAGCAGCCAACCCGGACCGTCTAACTATGGCTACACCTTC. Protein product: CASSQPGPSNYGYTF.

This chain joins TRBV12-2 and TRBJ1-2; the table's D call, TRBD1, was not checked against the DNA. TRBV12-2 is flagged as a pseudogene. This CDR3 comprises 18 residues. The CDR3 is CASRGRVDRSGTYYGYTF. CDR3 bases: TGTGCAAGTCGCGGCCGAGTAGACAGGTCGGGGACCTACTATGGCTACACCTTC.

J is TRBJ2-2 and V is TRBV19; D assignment may be TRBD1 or TRBD2 (5 bases each). Looked up from germline, CDR1 is LNHDA and CDR2 is SQIVND (reference sequence). The CDR3 extends over 13 amino acids. The V and J ends lost 3 bases and 6 bases respectively, with 8 bases between them. CDR3 sequence reads: CASSITGPGELFF. The CDR3 DNA reads as TGTGCCAGTAGTATCACGGGGCCCGGGGAGCTGTTTTTT.

Worth noting for this clone: The junction departs from germline at one end; a sequencing error may be responsible. The V gene is TRBV13, the J gene TRBJ1-2; 8 bases map to TRBD1. This CDR3 has 16 residues. The germline V gene has CDR1 PRHDT and CDR2 FYEKMQ (reference sequence). Here the CDR3 DNA reads TGTGCCAGCAGCTCGTCCGGGACAGGTCCCTTATACCTGCCTATCTTC. This sequence encodes CASSSSGTGPLYLPIF.

In its sample, this clone was seen once. V usage is TRBV3-1 (or the pseudogene TRBV3-2) and J usage is TRBJ1-4; tentative D call: TRBD1 (5 bases). Germline loops: CDR1 LGHDT, CDR2 YNNKEL (reference sequence). Trimming left V 4 bases short and J 8 bases short, with 11 bases between. The CDR3 runs 13 residues. The CDR3 spells CASSLRGDEKLFF. CDR3 coding DNA: TGTGCCAGCAGCCTTCGAGGGGACGAAAAACTGTTTTTT.

The CDR3 nucleotides read TGTGCCAGCAGCTTAGTTGGCAGTGCCAATCAGCCCCAGCATTTT. Translation: CASSLVGSANQPQHF. The chain joins TRBV7-9 to TRBJ1-5; no clear D gene. V was clipped by 1 base and J by 3 bases, with 10 bases between them. The CDR3 runs to 15 residues. CDR1 and CDR2 (germline): SEHNR, FQNEAQ (reference sequence).

The rearrangement links TRBV9 to TRBJ1-1, with 7 bases identical to TRBD1. V shed 3 bases and J 5 bases; nucleotides not matched to a gene: 7. The CDR3 contains 14 residues. The germline CDR1 and CDR2 sequences are SGDLS and YYNGEE. CDR3 sequence: CASSGIPDRTEAFF. As DNA, the CDR3 is TGTGCCAGCAGCGGCATCCCGGACAGGACTGAAGCTTTCTTT.

The J gene is TRBJ1-3, the V gene TRBV28; TRBD1 might be the D (6 bases). V shed 3 bases and J shed 4 bases, with 10 bases lying between them. The CDR3 runs to 14 residues. Germline assignment: CDR1 MDHEN and CDR2 SYDVKM. This CDR3 reads CASSLQGRGNTIYF. DNA of the CDR3: TGTGCCAGCAGTTTGCAGGGGCGGGGAAACACCATATATTTT.

The gene calls are TRBV12-3 or TRBV12-4 and TRBJ2-4; D not certain. V was trimmed by 3 bases and J by 2 bases, leaving 5 bases between them. The CDR3 covers 13 residues. CDR3: CASSFRTKNIQYF. The CDR3 bases are TGTGCCAGCAGTTTCCGGACCAAAAACATTCAGTACTTC.

V is TRBV6-2 or TRBV6-3 and J is TRBJ2-7; D ambiguous. CDR3 length: 14 amino acids. Deletions cut 4 bases from V and 2 bases from J, with 12 bases between. Germline CDR1 MNHEY, CDR2 SVGEGT. CDR3 sequence: CASSFSGKAYEQYF. DNA for the CDR3: TGTGCCAGCAGTTTTTCAGGAAAGGCCTACGAGCAGTACTTC.

The chain is built from TRBV30 and TRBJ2-1; D unclear. The V end was cut by 3 bases, the J end by 4 bases, with 7 bases between. The germline gives CDR1 GTSNPN, CDR2 SVGIG (reference sequence). The CDR3 length is 12 residues. The CDR3, as DNA: TGTGCCTGGAGAGGCACTTACAATGAGCAGTTCTTC. This sequence encodes CAWRGTYNEQFF.

The chain couples TRBV5-1 to TRBJ1-1; unclear D gene. CDR1 and CDR2 from the germline V gene are SGHRS and YFSETQ. V was clipped by 6 bases and J by 1 base, with 4 bases between them. This CDR3 contains 11 residues. In DNA form, the CDR3 reads TGCGCCAGCATGGGGAACACTGAAGCTTTCTTT. Residues: CASMGNTEAFF.